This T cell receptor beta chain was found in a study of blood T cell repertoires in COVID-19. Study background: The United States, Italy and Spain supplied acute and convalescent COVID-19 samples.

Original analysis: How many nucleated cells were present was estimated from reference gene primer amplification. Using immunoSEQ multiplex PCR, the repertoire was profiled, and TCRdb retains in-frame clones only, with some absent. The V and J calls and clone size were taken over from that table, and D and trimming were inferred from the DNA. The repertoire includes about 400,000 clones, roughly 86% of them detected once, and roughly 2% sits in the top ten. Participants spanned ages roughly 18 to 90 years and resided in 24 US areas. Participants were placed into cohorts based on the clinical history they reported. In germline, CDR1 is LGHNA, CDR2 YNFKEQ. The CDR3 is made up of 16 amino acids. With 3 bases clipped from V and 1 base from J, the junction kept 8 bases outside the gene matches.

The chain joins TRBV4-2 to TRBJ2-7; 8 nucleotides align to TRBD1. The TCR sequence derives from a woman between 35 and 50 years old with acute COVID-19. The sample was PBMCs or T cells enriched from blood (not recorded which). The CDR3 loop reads CASSHLSGQVSYEQYF. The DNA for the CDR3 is TGTGCCAGCAGCCACCTATCGGGACAGGTTTCCTACGAGCAGTACTTC.